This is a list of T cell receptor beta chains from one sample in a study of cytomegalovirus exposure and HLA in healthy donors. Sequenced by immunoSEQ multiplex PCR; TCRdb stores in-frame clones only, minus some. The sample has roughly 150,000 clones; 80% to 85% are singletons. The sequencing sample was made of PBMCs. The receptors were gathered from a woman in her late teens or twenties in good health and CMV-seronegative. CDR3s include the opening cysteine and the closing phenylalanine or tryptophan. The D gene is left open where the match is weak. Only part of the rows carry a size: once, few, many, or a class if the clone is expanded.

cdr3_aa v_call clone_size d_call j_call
CASSQGVAAYEQYF TRBV4-1 - - TRBJ2-7
CASSLAVLGGAFF TRBV11-2 once - TRBJ1-1
CASSLSGGDYGYTF TRBV11-3 few - TRBJ1-2
CASSIDGTGFPYEQYF TRBV19 - TRBD1 TRBJ2-7
CASSRTRSWTGELFF TRBV7-9 once - TRBJ2-2
CASTKGGFQETQYF TRBV6-1 - - TRBJ2-5
CASSYGGRNYGYTF TRBV6-5 - - TRBJ1-2
CSARRDRGNTEAFF TRBV29-1 - TRBD1 TRBJ1-1
CASSTQGKEYF TRBV19 - - TRBJ2-7
CASSLRREQYF TRBV5-1 - - TRBJ2-7
CASSQVPVSNYGYTF TRBV14 few - TRBJ1-2
CASSVDRSYNEQFF TRBV5-1 - - TRBJ2-1
CASSQPTRNQPQHF TRBV4-1 - - TRBJ1-5
CASSYGDYNSPLHF TRBV6-5 - - TRBJ1-6
CASVASGADTQYF TRBV25-1 - TRBD2 TRBJ2-3
CASSFQGSATGELFF TRBV5-1 - - TRBJ2-2
CASSWETGVVAGANGLTF TRBV5-1 - - TRBJ2-6
CASSLDSLNTEAFF TRBV5-1 few - TRBJ1-1
CASSFSISSGNTIYF TRBV11-3 - - TRBJ1-3
CASSSYGTRDRSYEQYF TRBV7-9 few TRBD1 TRBJ2-7
CASSLTGGMGSYNSPLHF TRBV5-1 - TRBD1 TRBJ1-6
CASSEGLRSGANVLTF TRBV6-1 few - TRBJ2-6
CASTRGTALWPQHF TRBV2 few TRBD1 TRBJ1-5
CASSYGDSPPLHF TRBV28 - TRBD1 TRBJ1-6
CASRPGGGAEKLFF TRBV5-1 - - TRBJ1-4
CASSMDSLFNYGYTF TRBV5-5 - - TRBJ1-2
CASSELKGANYGYTF TRBV6-1 - TRBD1 TRBJ1-2
CASSSGDTEAFF TRBV4-1 - - TRBJ1-1
CASSHRFREGEQYF TRBV11-1 few TRBD2 -
CASSLLAGAGANVLTF TRBV27 - TRBD2 TRBJ2-6
CASRLDRNTIYF TRBV6-1 - - TRBJ1-3
CAWSRRVSPLHF TRBV30 - - TRBJ1-6
CASSLVQSTGEKLFF TRBV5-1 once - TRBJ1-4
CASSIGTGYEQYF TRBV19 - TRBD1 TRBJ2-7
CASSSRQGESYNEQFF TRBV11-2 - TRBD1 TRBJ2-1
CASTWGTSGVGGTQYF TRBV13 - TRBD2 TRBJ2-3
CAWSPGTGNQPQHF TRBV30 - TRBD1 TRBJ1-5
CASSPPRYTGELFF TRBV14 - - TRBJ2-2
CASSWDRPFSGNTIYF TRBV7-8 - TRBD1 TRBJ1-3
CSVAPRLAYNEQFF TRBV29-1 - TRBD2 TRBJ2-1
CAGGAGVISEQFF TRBV30 - - TRBJ2-1